Listed here are 17 T cell receptor beta chains from one sample, sequenced in a study of human T cells and chemical hapten exposure. The time point is: pre-sensitization, week 0. Treatment in this sample: therapeutic diphenylcyclopropenone sensitization with weekly scalp DPC. TCRdb re-called the RACE reads through MiXCR, storing one row per CDR3 protein. The data hold approximately 260,000 distinct CDR3 sequences, with approximately 8.6% observed a single time. Source: whole blood, taken in connection with sensitization to the hapten diphenylcyclopropenone (DPC). All receptors come from a woman aged 40-49 years with alopecia areata. Some clones in this sample may be carry-over from other donors' samples.

There are a few counts of this clonotype. The chain carries TRBV7-2 and TRBJ2-5, with TRBD1 as a possible D gene (6 bases). Deletions cut 5 bases from V and 2 bases from J, with 15 bases between. This CDR3 region has 15 residues. The germline V gene has CDR1 SGHTA and CDR2 FQGNSA. The CDR3 sequence: CASSPEVGGQETQYF. CDR3 nucleotide sequence: TGTGCCAGCAGCCCCGAAGTAGGGGGTCAAGAGACCCAGTACTTC. The full variable domain, completed using reference TRBV7-2 and TRBJ2-5, is GAGVSQSPSNKVTEKGKDVELRCDPISGHTALYWYRQSLGQGLEFLIYFQGNSAPDKSGLPSDRFSAERTGGSVSTLTIQRTQQEDSAVYLCASSPEVGGQETQYFGPGTRLLVL.

This clonotype turned up a few times. CDR3 coding DNA: TGTGCCAGCACCTACTTGTCGGCAGTTGGAACAGTACAGCCCCAGCATTTT. Translation: CASTYLSAVGTVQPQHF. The chain has TRBV5-6 and TRBJ1-5; D gene ambiguous. This CDR3 spans 17 amino acids. Germline V gene data show CDR1 as SGHDT and CDR2 as YYEEEE. V was shortened by 6 bases and J by 7 bases, with 26 bases between the two germline ends.

The chain recombines TRBV11-1 with TRBJ2-7, with D tentatively TRBD2 (5 bases). The germline V gene encodes CDR1 SGHAT and CDR2 FQDESV (reference sequence). The CDR3 length is 14 residues. The V gene lost 1 base and the J gene lost 7 bases, with 14 bases spanning the gap. The CDR3 DNA follows: TGTGCCAGCAGCTTAGTACCCTCGACGGGGGAGCAGTACTTC. Protein sequence: CASSLVPSTGEQYF.

The genes are TRBV20-1 and TRBJ1-1; 8 bases agree with TRBD1. CDR1 DFQATT and CDR2 SNEGSKA come from the germline V gene (reference sequence). Unmatched junction bases numbered 8, after V lost 2 bases and J lost 0 bases. The CDR3 consists of 16 residues. The CDR3 region is CSARRFGGQVNTEAFF. CDR3 coding DNA: TGCAGTGCTAGAAGGTTCGGGGGACAGGTGAACACTGAAGCTTTCTTT.

Only a few counts were recorded for this clonotype. The V gene is TRBV5-4, the J gene TRBJ2-5, with D perhaps TRBD2 (5 bases). Germline V lookup: CDR1 SGHNT, CDR2 YYREEE (reference sequence). The V end was cut by 10 bases, the J end by 1 base, with 11 bases between. CDR3 size: 12 residues. CDR3 region: CAVGGSQETQYF. CDR3 DNA: TGTGCCGTCGGAGGCTCCCAAGAGACCCAGTACTTC.

This clonotype was counted between two and nine times. The V call is TRBV19, the J call TRBJ1-2; TRBD1 is a possible D gene (5 bases). CDR1 is LNHDA and CDR2 is SQIVND in the germline V gene (reference sequence). The CDR3 is 13 residues long. V dropped 2 bases and J dropped 5 bases, with 9 bases sitting between them. CDR3 residues: CASSIRGLYGYTF. The CDR3 DNA reads TGTGCCAGTAGTATAAGGGGCTTGTATGGCTACACCTTC. Together with reference TRBV19 and TRBJ1-2, the CDR3 gives the full variable domain: DGGITQSPKYLFRKEGQNVTLSCEQNLNHDAMYWYRQDPGQGLRLIYYSQIVNDFQKGDIAEGYSVSREKKESFPLTVTSAQKNPTAFYLCASSIRGLYGYTFGSGTRLTVV.

This clonotype showed up many times. This CDR3 reads CASSILAGPRDYNEQFF. CDR3 sequence (DNA): TGTGCCAGCAGTATTCTAGCGGGCCCCCGGGACTACAATGAGCAGTTCTTC. This sequence joins TRBV28 and TRBJ2-1; 8 positions match TRBD2. Germline assignment: CDR1 MDHEN and CDR2 SYDVKM. This CDR3 comprises 17 residues. The V segment lost 5 bases and the J segment 3 bases; nucleotides outside the gene matches: 12.

This clonotype was detected only a few times. J is TRBJ2-7 and V is TRBV7-6; D is possibly TRBD2 (7 bases). The germline V and J ends were trimmed by 1 base and 2 bases, with 12 bases remaining between them. Germline loops: CDR1 SGHVS, CDR2 FNYEAQ. The CDR3 runs to 15 residues. For the CDR3, the DNA is TGTGCCAGCAGCTTAGGTCGGGGGGCGCCCTACGAGCAGTACTTC. Encoded protein: CASSLGRGAPYEQYF.

V usage is TRBV20-1 and J usage is TRBJ1-2; 7 positions agree with TRBD1. Germline CDR1 and CDR2: DFQATT and SNEGSKA (reference sequence). Trimming cost V 6 bases and J 0 bases; bases outside gene matches: 10. This CDR3 contains 15 residues. CDR3 nucleotides: TGCAGTGCAGGGGGAGGGGGCGCGACTAACTATGGCTACACCTTC. It specifies CSAGGGGATNYGYTF.

This chain links TRBV28 with TRBJ2-7; D remains ambiguous. This CDR3 has 14 residues. The V end was cut by 3 bases, the J end by 2 bases, with 11 bases between. Germline V gene data show CDR1 as MDHEN and CDR2 as SYDVKM. CDR3 DNA: TGTGCCAGCAGTTTGAGTAATACCCCCTACGAGCAGTACTTC. Encoded protein: CASSLSNTPYEQYF.

The chain couples TRBV4-2 to TRBJ1-2; 10 bases align to TRBD1. Germline assignment: CDR1 LGHNA and CDR2 YNFKEQ. The V gene end was trimmed by 1 base and the J gene end by 6 bases; junction bases not matched to a gene: 2. This CDR3 region has 14 residues. Here the CDR3 reads CASSQGQGADGYTF. CDR3 bases: TGTGCCAGCAGCCAAGGACAGGGGGCAGATGGCTACACCTTC.

The chain joins TRBV29-1 to TRBJ2-7; 15 bases are a match to TRBD2. This CDR3 has 15 residues. The trim removed 5 bases at V and 7 bases at J, leaving 9 bases unmatched. Germline CDR1 is SQVTM and CDR2 is ANQGSEA. The CDR3 bases are TGCAGCGTTCGGGGACTAGCGGGAGGTCCCCTGGAGCAGTACTTC. Its translation is CSVRGLAGGPLEQYF.

This clonotype was counted many times. The chain combines TRBV7-3 with TRBJ1-6; no reliable D call. V shed 0 bases and J shed 10 bases, with 7 bases lying between them. Germline V gene data show CDR1 as SGHTA and CDR2 as FQGTGA. The CDR3 has 13 residues. The CDR3 loop is CASSLTGGSPLHF. In DNA, the CDR3 is TGTGCCAGCAGCTTAACCGGAGGATCACCCCTCCACTTT.

In this sample, this clonotype turned up a few times. The chain recombines TRBV11-2 with TRBJ2-2; D is possibly TRBD1 or TRBD2 (5 bases each). The CDR3 has 15 residues. The ends were cut back, 4 bases at V and 0 bases at J, with 9 bases in the middle. The germline CDR1 and CDR2 sequences are SGHAT and FQNNGV. CDR3: CASSWGTANTGELFF. The CDR3 coding sequence is TGTGCCAGCAGCTGGGGGACGGCGAACACCGGGGAGCTGTTTTTT.

The chain links TRBV6-4 to TRBJ2-5; possibly TRBD1 or TRBD2 for D (5 bases each). This CDR3 is built from 13 residues. The germline V gene encodes CDR1 MRHNA and CDR2 SNTAGT. Trimming cost V 3 bases and J 5 bases, with 10 bases left between them. This CDR3 reads CASSETWGETQYF. The CDR3 DNA follows: TGTGCCAGCAGTGAAACGTGGGGGGAGACCCAGTACTTC.

V and J are TRBV10-3 and TRBJ1-4; D perhaps matches TRBD1 (6 bases). This CDR3 comprises 14 residues. V was shortened by 3 bases and J by 8 bases, with 13 bases between the two germline ends. Germline CDR1 is ENHRY and CDR2 is SYGVKD. The CDR3 loop is CAISDRGKGEKLFF. For the CDR3, the DNA is TGTGCCATCAGTGACAGGGGAAAGGGCGAAAAACTGTTTTTT.

This chain joins TRBV28 and TRBJ1-5; D uncertain. Germline-derived CDR1 and CDR2 are MDHEN and SYDVKM. The CDR3 is 11 amino acids. V was shortened by 7 bases and J by 3 bases, with 4 bases between the two germline ends. CDR3: CASNNNQPQHF. The CDR3 nucleotides read TGTGCCAGCAACAACAATCAGCCCCAGCATTTT.